These 2 T cell receptor beta chains were all obtained from the same sample, sequenced in a study of PD-1 blockade in classical Hodgkin lymphoma. After autologous stem cell transplantation all patients relapsed, and prior brentuximab vedotin exposure differed between cohorts. Assay: immunoSEQ multiplex PCR; the TCRdb copy retains only in-frame clones and omits some. This table holds some 96,000 clones, around nine tenths found once. Material: peripheral blood mononuclear cells (PBMCs), obtained at baseline. The source is a human donor with classical Hodgkin lymphoma.

The chain joins TRBV6-6 to TRBJ2-1; D may be TRBD1 (6 bases). V shed 6 bases and J shed 2 bases, with 14 bases lying between them. This CDR3 has 15 residues. Per the germline V gene, CDR1 is MNHNY and CDR2 is SVGAGI (reference sequence). In nucleotides, the CDR3 is TGTGCCAGCAGCTTCCGGGACACCGCCTACAATGAGCAGTTCTTC. This gives the protein CASSFRDTAYNEQFF.

The chain links TRBV20-1 to TRBJ1-2; D call uncertain. This CDR3 is 11 amino acids long. Germline V CDR1 and CDR2: DFQATT, SNEGSKA (reference sequence). The V end lost 3 bases, the J end lost 4 bases, and 6 bases lay between the germline ends. Here the CDR3 reads CSASTSYGYTF. CDR3 DNA: TGCAGTGCTAGCACCAGCTATGGCTACACCTTC.